This paragraph reports one TCR beta chain. What it binds is not known. The sample belongs to a study of cytomegalovirus exposure and HLA in healthy donors. Both 60 Vbeta primers and 13 Jbeta primers went into the PCR. Some clones are missing from TCRdb's copy, which holds only in-frame ones; the method was immunoSEQ multiplex PCR. This sample carries 200,000 or so clones, approximately 78% of them seen once, and the ten largest clones take less than 4.5%. This CDR3 contains 14 residues. V lost 1 base and J lost 8, with 14 bases in between. Germline CDR1 is LNHDA and CDR2 is SQIVND (reference sequence). The study, taken as a whole, reports: The study reported that TCR beta sequences accurately predicted HLA-A and HLA-B alleles in most subjects.

The genes are TRBV19 and TRBJ1-2; unclear D gene. What was sequenced was PBMCs. This clonotype was obtained from a male donor in good health and CMV-seronegative. The chain's CDR3 is CASSIGQSFSGYTF. CDR3 DNA: TGTGCCAGTAGTATAGGGCAGTCATTTTCCGGCTACACCTTC.